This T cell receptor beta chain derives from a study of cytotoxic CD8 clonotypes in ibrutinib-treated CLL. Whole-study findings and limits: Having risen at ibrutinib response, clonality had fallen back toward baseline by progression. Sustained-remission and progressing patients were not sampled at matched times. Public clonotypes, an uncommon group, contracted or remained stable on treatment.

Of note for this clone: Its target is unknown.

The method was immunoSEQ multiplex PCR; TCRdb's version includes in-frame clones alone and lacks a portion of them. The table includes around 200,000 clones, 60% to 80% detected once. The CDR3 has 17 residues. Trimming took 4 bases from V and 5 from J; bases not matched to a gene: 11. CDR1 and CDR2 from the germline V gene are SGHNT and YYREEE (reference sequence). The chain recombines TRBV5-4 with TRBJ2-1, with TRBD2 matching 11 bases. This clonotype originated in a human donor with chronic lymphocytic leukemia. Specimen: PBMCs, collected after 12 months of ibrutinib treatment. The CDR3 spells CASSLKLLAGVNNEQFF. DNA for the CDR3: TGTGCCAGCAGCCTGAAACTACTAGCGGGAGTCAACAATGAGCAGTTCTTC.